One and the same sample provided the 24 T cell receptor beta chains below, sequenced in a study of cytomegalovirus exposure and HLA in healthy donors. A multiplex PCR was run with 60 Vbeta primers and 13 Jbeta primers. Assay: immunoSEQ multiplex PCR; the TCRdb copy retains only in-frame clones and omits some. The data show 200,000 to 250,000 clones, and the top ten clones hold approximately 0.98%. Sample: PBMCs. These receptor sequences come from a woman aged 25-40 years in good health and CMV-seropositive.

The chain carries TRBV6-5 and TRBJ2-2; no definite D call. This CDR3 has 13 amino acids. The V end lost 0 bases, the J end lost 7 bases, and 6 bases lay between the germline ends. The germline V gene has CDR1 MNHEY and CDR2 SVGAGI. The CDR3 nucleotides read TGTGCCAGCAGTTACTCTGGCGGCGGGGAGCTGTTTTTT. Residues: CASSYSGGGELFF.

The chain links TRBV28 to TRBJ2-7; TRBD2 aligns across 7 bases. The trim removed 3 bases at V and 5 bases at J, leaving 7 bases unmatched. This CDR3 comprises 14 residues. Germline CDR1 reads MDHEN; CDR2 reads SYDVKM. The DNA of the CDR3 is TGTGCCAGCAGTTTCTCCGGGAGGACGGACGAGCAGTACTTC. Protein product: CASSFSGRTDEQYF.

The chain carries TRBV6-5 and TRBJ2-5, with 7 bases identical to TRBD2. Germline trimming cut 2 bases from V and 0 bases from J; bases unmatched to any gene: 6. Germline CDR1 and CDR2: MNHEY and SVGAGI. The CDR3 covers 16 residues. The DNA for the CDR3 is TGTGCCAGCAGTTACGGGCTAGCGGTGTACCAAGAGACCCAGTACTTC. It translates to CASSYGLAVYQETQYF.

The J gene is TRBJ1-2, the V gene TRBV28, with 7 bases fitting TRBD1. CDR1 and CDR2 from the germline V gene are MDHEN and SYDVKM. There are 17 residues in the CDR3. After removal of 6 bases from V and 2 bases from J, the junction contained 15 bases not matched to a gene. DNA for the CDR3: TGTGCCAGCAGCCAACCCTCCCTGACAGGGTGGAACTATGGCTACACCTTC. Its translation: CASSQPSLTGWNYGYTF.

V usage is TRBV2 and J usage is TRBJ1-1; D uncertain. Germline CDR1 SNHLY, CDR2 FYNNEI. CDR3 length: 13 amino acids. V shed 6 bases and J shed 2 bases, with 10 bases lying between them. CDR3 residues: CASRLRSNTEAFF. In DNA form, the CDR3 reads TGTGCCAGCAGGCTCAGGTCCAACACTGAAGCTTTCTTT. The full variable domain, rest sourced from reference TRBV2 and TRBJ1-1, is EPEVTQTPSHQVTQMGQEVILRCVPISNHLYFYWYRQILGQKVEFLVSFYNNEISEKSEIFDDQFSVERPDGSNFTLKIRSTKLEDSAMYFCASRLRSNTEAFFGQGTRLTVV.

The chain combines TRBV7-2 with TRBJ2-7; a possible D gene is TRBD1 (6 bases). This CDR3 is built from 15 residues. V lost 1 base, J lost 12 bases, and 22 bases lay in between. The germline CDR1 and CDR2 sequences are SGHTA and FQGNSA. In DNA, the CDR3 is TGTGCCAGCAGCTTAGGTTTAGGGGGATCAAAAAACGCGTACTTC. Its protein is CASSLGLGGSKNAYF.

The chain employs TRBV30 and TRBJ2-7; D remains ambiguous. V was clipped by 5 bases and J by 1 base, with 9 bases between them. The germline V gene encodes CDR1 GTSNPN and CDR2 SVGIG (reference sequence). The CDR3 spans 12 residues. CDR3 region: CAWENGSYEQYF. The CDR3 bases are TGTGCCTGGGAGAACGGTTCCTACGAGCAGTACTTC.

The chain couples TRBV6-1 to TRBJ1-1; TRBD1 might be the D (6 bases). V lost 3 bases to trimming and J lost 3 bases, with 17 bases between them. The CDR3 contains 16 residues. CDR1 is MNHNS, CDR2 SASEGT, per germline. In nucleotides, the CDR3 is TGTGCCAGCAGTGAGGTATCAGGACAGCTTGACACTGAAGCTTTCTTT. Translated: CASSEVSGQLDTEAFF.

The chain employs TRBV4-1 and TRBJ1-6, with TRBD1 as a possible D gene (6 bases). V was cut by 1 base and J by 7 bases, with 14 bases left in between. Germline V CDR1 and CDR2: MGHRA, YSYEKL. The CDR3 length is 16 residues. The CDR3 protein is CASSQGPQGWNSPLHF. The DNA of the CDR3 is TGCGCCAGCAGCCAAGGGCCACAGGGCTGGAATTCACCCCTCCACTTT.

Written as DNA, the CDR3 is TGTGCCAGCAGTGCGGACAGGGGGGTGAATGAGCAGTTCTTC. Its protein product is CASSADRGVNEQFF. The chain combines TRBV2 with TRBJ2-1; 10 nucleotides match TRBD1. From germline, CDR1 is SNHLY and CDR2 FYNNEI. The ends lost 4 bases at V and 7 bases at J; junction bases unmatched: 4. The CDR3 is made up of 14 amino acids.

V and J are TRBV2 and TRBJ2-1; 9 bases line up with TRBD2. This CDR3 comprises 16 residues. With 1 base clipped from V and 4 bases from J, the junction kept 5 bases outside the gene matches. Germline CDR1 reads SNHLY; CDR2 reads FYNNEI. The CDR3 region has the DNA TGTGCCAGCAGTGAAGTCGGGACTAGCAGATACAATGAGCAGTTCTTC. This translates into CASSEVGTSRYNEQFF.

The V and J genes are TRBV30 and TRBJ2-1; D possibly corresponds to TRBD2 (6 bases). V was cut by 4 bases and J by 6 bases, with 19 bases left in between. Germline CDR1 GTSNPN, CDR2 SVGIG (reference sequence). The length of the CDR3 is 15 residues. The chain's CDR3 is CAWNFGTGAGNEQFF. The CDR3, as DNA: TGTGCCTGGAACTTCGGGACTGGCGCTGGCAATGAGCAGTTCTTC.

This sequence joins TRBV11-2 and TRBJ2-7; a possible D gene is TRBD2 (5 bases). The ends were cut back, 0 bases at V and 6 bases at J, with 15 bases in the middle. Looked up from germline, CDR1 is SGHAT and CDR2 is FQNNGV. This CDR3 has 15 amino acids. The CDR3 spells CASSLDLSSASEQYF. CDR3 nucleotides: TGTGCCAGCAGCTTAGATCTTAGTAGCGCGAGCGAGCAGTACTTC.

This chain connects TRBV27 to TRBJ2-3; D perhaps matches TRBD1 (6 bases). Germline V CDR1 and CDR2: MNHEY, SMNVEV (reference sequence). V lost 2 bases to trimming and J lost 2 bases, with 11 bases between them. CDR3 size: 15 residues. The CDR3, as DNA: TGTGCCAGCAGTTTAACAGGGTACCCCACAGATACGCAGTATTTT. Its translation is CASSLTGYPTDTQYF.

The chain couples TRBV19 to TRBJ1-1; tentative D call: TRBD1 (6 bases). The germline V gene encodes CDR1 LNHDA and CDR2 SQIVND (reference sequence). V was clipped by 2 bases and J by 3 bases, with 10 bases between them. The CDR3 totals 14 residues. CDR3 in amino acids: CASSIWDTDTEAFF. In DNA, the CDR3 is TGTGCCAGTAGTATATGGGACACCGACACTGAAGCTTTCTTT. Filled out from reference TRBV19 and TRBJ1-1, the complete variable domain reads DGGITQSPKYLFRKEGQNVTLSCEQNLNHDAMYWYRQDPGQGLRLIYYSQIVNDFQKGDIAEGYSVSREKKESFPLTVTSAQKNPTAFYLCASSIWDTDTEAFFGQGTRLTVV.

As for this clone: The same CDR3 also results from other DNA sequences found in this sample. This chain joins TRBV5-1 and TRBJ1-2, with D tentatively TRBD1 (6 bases). Germline CDR1 and CDR2: SGHRS and YFSETQ. The length of the CDR3 is 13 residues. Trimming removed 4 bases from V and 3 bases from J, with 10 bases in between. The CDR3: CASSPDRDYGYTF. In nucleotides, the CDR3 is TGCGCCAGCAGCCCGGACAGAGACTATGGCTACACCTTC.

This rearrangement joins TRBV11-3 to TRBJ2-1; 12 nucleotides match TRBD2. This CDR3 contains 14 residues. Per germline, CDR1 SGHNT and CDR2 YENEEA. Unmatched junction bases numbered 9, after V lost 9 bases and J lost 9 bases. CDR3 coding DNA: TGTGCCAGTGCTAGCGGGAGGGCCCTCGGTGAGCAGTTCTTC. The encoded protein is CASASGRALGEQFF.

The chain has TRBV12-5 and TRBJ2-1; D possibly corresponds to TRBD1 (6 bases). V was cut by 5 bases and J by 8 bases, with 16 bases left in between. The germline gives CDR1 LGHNT, CDR2 FRNRAP. The CDR3 sequence is 14 residues long. This CDR3 reads CASGRVTGFYEQFF. For the CDR3, the DNA is TGTGCTAGTGGTCGCGTTACAGGGTTCTATGAGCAGTTCTTC. The full variable domain, with the rest looked up from reference TRBV12-5 and TRBJ2-1, is DARVTQTPRHKVTEMGQEVTMRCQPILGHNTVFWYRQTMMQGLELLAYFRNRAPLDDSGMPKDRFSAEMPDATLATLKIQPSEPRDSAVYFCASGRVTGFYEQFFGPGTRLTVL.

The chain joins TRBV28 to TRBJ2-1, with a tentative D call TRBD1 (6 bases). Trimming took off 2 bases at V and 7 bases at J, with 12 bases between the two ends. The CDR3 extends over 14 amino acids. Germline values: CDR1 MDHEN, CDR2 SYDVKM. CDR3 region: CASSLGGDSNEQFF. CDR3 nucleotide sequence: TGTGCCAGCAGTTTAGGGGGCGATTCTAATGAGCAGTTCTTC.

Here the CDR3 reads CASSLAEGARTQYF. The CDR3 DNA is TGCGCCAGCAGCTTGGCGGAGGGGGCGCGGACCCAGTACTTC. The rearrangement joins TRBV5-1 to TRBJ2-5, with D maybe TRBD1 (7 bases). With 0 bases removed from V and 7 bases from J, the gap between germline ends came to 13 bases. CDR1 is SGHRS and CDR2 is YFSETQ in the germline V gene. The CDR3 has 14 amino acids.

The chain carries TRBV5-1 and TRBJ1-1; 8 nucleotides agree with TRBD1. Germline CDR1 is SGHRS and CDR2 is YFSETQ. V dropped 0 bases and J dropped 1; count of bases not matched to a gene: 5. The CDR3 covers 16 residues. CDR3 loop: CASSLDRGTENTEAFF. CDR3 bases: TGCGCCAGCAGCTTGGACAGGGGGACAGAGAACACTGAAGCTTTCTTT. Full variable domain (missing parts from reference TRBV5-1 and TRBJ1-1): KAGVTQTPRYLIKTRGQQVTLSCSPISGHRSVSWYQQTPGQGLQFLFEYFSETQRNKGNFPGRFSGRQFSNSRSEMNVSTLELGDSALYLCASSLDRGTENTEAFFGQGTRLTVV.

Turning to this clone: The sample has other DNA sequences that encode this CDR3 too. The gene calls are TRBV28 and TRBJ1-1; D unresolved. V lost 6 bases to trimming and J lost 4 bases, with 6 bases between them. CDR3 length: 11 amino acids. Germline CDR1 is MDHEN and CDR2 is SYDVKM. CDR3 coding DNA: TGTGCCAGCAGCCCGGGCACTGAAGCTTTCTTT. This encodes CASSPGTEAFF.

The rearrangement uses TRBV7-8 and TRBJ2-7, with 8 bases matching TRBD1. V trimming: 5 bases; J trimming: 5 bases; junction bases outside the gene matches: 11. The CDR3 is made up of 15 amino acids. Germline assignment: CDR1 SGHVS and CDR2 FQNEAQ. CDR3 region: CASSTGQGKFHEQYF. The CDR3 region has the DNA TGTGCCAGCAGCACCGGACAGGGAAAATTCCACGAGCAGTACTTC.

V is TRBV25-1 and J is TRBJ1-1; 7 bases align to TRBD1. Per the germline V gene, CDR1 is MGHDK and CDR2 is SYGVNS. The V segment lost 8 bases and the J segment 4 bases; nucleotides outside the gene matches: 7. The CDR3 contains 13 residues. This CDR3 is CASLIPGGTEAFF. The CDR3 coding sequence is TGTGCCAGCCTAATTCCAGGGGGCACTGAAGCTTTCTTT.